This TCR beta chain was recovered during a study of beta chain features in type 1 diabetes. Whole-study findings and limits: For Type 1 diabetes patients, all four CD4+ subsets carried TCRB CDR3s that were moderately but significantly shorter.

The entirety of the isolated RNA underwent reverse transcription, so expressed TCRB transcripts were sequenced. Some clones are missing from TCRdb's copy, which holds only in-frame ones; the method was immunoSEQ multiplex PCR. The table has fewer than 450,000 clones, roughly 12% seen once. The CDR3 sequence is 15 residues long. Germline V gene sequence: CDR1 MNHEY, CDR2 SVGAGI. Trimming cost V 1 base and J 5 bases; bases outside gene matches: 4. A note on this clone: The antigen is undetermined.

The chain is built from TRBV6-5 and TRBJ2-2, with 7 bases matching TRBD2. Source material: naive CD4+ T cells from blood. This TCR was sampled from a woman younger than 35 with type 1 diabetes. CDR3 DNA sequence: TGTGCCAGCAGTTACTGGACTAGACGTACCGGGGAGCTGTTTTTT. Translating gives CASSYWTRRTGELFF.